This T cell receptor beta chain derives from a study of CD8 T cells in Susac syndrome. Reverse transcription of about 0.45 to 1 ug RNA used random hexamers. TCRdb passed the immunoSEQ multiplex PCR reads through MiXCR, listing each CDR3 protein once. The sample yields about 300,000 distinct CDR3 sequences, around 85% seen once. The receptor was derived from a human donor with multiple sclerosis. The source material was CD8+ T cells from PBMCs.

Written as DNA, the CDR3 is TGTGCCACCAGCGCAGCGGCGGGAGTGGTCGGGGAGCTGTTTTTT. Translated: CATSAAAGVVGELFF. This rearrangement joins TRBV15 to TRBJ2-2; 7 bases map to TRBD2. The germline V gene encodes CDR1 LNHNV and CDR2 YYDKDF (reference sequence). The V and J ends lost 5 bases and 7 bases, in that order; junction bases with no gene match: 10. There are 15 residues in the CDR3.